This T cell receptor beta chain is from a study of T cells in Graves' hyperthyroidism and ophthalmopathy (dated by TCRdb to between 2018 and 2021). Context from the whole study: Peripheral blood was sampled at the time of initial diagnosis, prior to any treatment. A discovery cohort of approximately 100 patients, approximately 45 with Graves' ophthalmopathy and 57 with stable Graves' hyperthyroidism, was used to find distinguishing TCR V-J signatures. Prospective prediction of ophthalmopathy was tested in an independent validation cohort of fewer than 20 hyperthyroidism patients and 17 patients who later progressed to ophthalmopathy. For training and testing, the approximately 97 patients in the discovery cohort were randomly divided in a 7:3 ratio. In addition, the study compared T-cell repertoires in thyroid tissue and in blood from about 6 Graves' hyperthyroidism patients. Following sampling, methimazole starting at 30 mg daily was given to hyperthyroidism patients, and high-dose intravenous methylprednisolone was given to ophthalmopathy patients. The paper reports TCR Vbeta CDR3 sequencing of roughly 140 peripheral blood samples: approximately 41 ophthalmopathy, about 75 hyperthyroidism and around 17 progressor patients.

Relative to germline, V is missing 4 bases and J is missing 6 bases, with 7 bases of the junction outside any gene match. From the cysteine through the phenylalanine, the CDR3 covers 15 amino acids. Only CDR3 DNA is held: 45 bases, read in frame from base 1. Looking up the germline V gene yields CDR1 MGHRA and CDR2 YSYEKL. In the ophthalmopathy patients, disease was moderately to severely active, with a Clinical Activity Score of 3 or more, a NOSPECS grade of 4 or more, and a duration of less than 3 months. Any patient with an uncontrolled infection, another autoimmune disease, pregnancy or lactation was excluded. Diagnoses relied on clinical symptoms, serum thyroxine and TRAb, thyroid ultrasound and orbital computed tomography. PBMCs were isolated from more than 9 ml of fresh peripheral blood by Ficoll-Paque density gradient centrifugation. Total RNA was extracted using Trizol reagent, and RNA quality was assessed on an Agilent 2100 Bioanalyzer.

This clonotype was observed a few times. Which antigen it targets is not known. There are no base qualities to consult, and no much larger clone falls within one base. The TCR beta CDR3 regions were amplified from the RNA transcripts. For the first round of RT-PCR on the TCR CDR3, the HTBI primer set was used together with the Qiagen OneStep RT-PCR kit. A second multiplex PCR round built the libraries, followed by size selection and purification. Paired-end sequencing of the libraries was performed with 100 bp reads on an Illumina HiSeq2000. The source study handled its data this way. SOAPnuke was used to process the raw data, with reads discarded if the reads contained adapters or uncalled bases, had a mean Phred below 15, or lacked an exact constant-primer or identifier match. High-quality paired reads were merged with COPE v1.2.5, and unique nucleotide sequences were defined as clonotypes. MiTCR v1.1 was used to align the clonotypes against IMGT TRBV, TRBD and TRBJ reference segments. The analysis included only V-J combinations with a frequency above 0.0001, which together covered around 99% of the repertoires. The TCS score was defined as the ratio of F50 (clonal expansion) to E x V (chaos), calculated using BLOSUM62-based TCRdist between CDR3 peptides within each V-J. Welch's t-statistics and random forest reduced roughly 530 V-J features to 13, which were used in a naive Bayes classifier (R e1071). Through fastp at Q25 and MiXCR, TCRdb rebuilt clones from the public reads, retaining in-frame beta chains. One record per CDR3 amino acid sequence lists the most common genes and DNA. TCRdb, not the authors, supplied the V and J calls. The sample includes hundreds of thousands of distinct CDR3 sequences, with roughly 15% observed a single time. The ten top clones hold roughly 13% of the sample.

The paper as a whole reports these results and caveats: In validation, the model predicted progression to ophthalmopathy with over 60% sensitivity and about 73% specificity, a median of 6.5 months before onset. Sample size was not statistically predetermined, and blinding of investigators to group allocation was not performed. Ophthalmopathy was separated from stable hyperthyroidism by a 13 V-J signature model, with approximately 86% sensitivity and roughly 84% specificity obtained in cross-validation and 80%/75% obtained in testing. Most expanded thyroid clonotypes (frequency above 0.001) were also found in blood, which suggests that blood repertoires may mirror thyroid immune responses.

This receptor was obtained from a young man with Graves' ophthalmopathy. Rearrangement joined TRBV4-1 to TRBJ1-5; 9 central nucleotides agree with TRBD1. Sequenced input: blood. The sequence in DNA is TGCGCCAGCAGCCCGCAGACAGGGGGAGGTCAGCCCCAGCATTTT. Its translation is CASSPQTGGGQPQHF.